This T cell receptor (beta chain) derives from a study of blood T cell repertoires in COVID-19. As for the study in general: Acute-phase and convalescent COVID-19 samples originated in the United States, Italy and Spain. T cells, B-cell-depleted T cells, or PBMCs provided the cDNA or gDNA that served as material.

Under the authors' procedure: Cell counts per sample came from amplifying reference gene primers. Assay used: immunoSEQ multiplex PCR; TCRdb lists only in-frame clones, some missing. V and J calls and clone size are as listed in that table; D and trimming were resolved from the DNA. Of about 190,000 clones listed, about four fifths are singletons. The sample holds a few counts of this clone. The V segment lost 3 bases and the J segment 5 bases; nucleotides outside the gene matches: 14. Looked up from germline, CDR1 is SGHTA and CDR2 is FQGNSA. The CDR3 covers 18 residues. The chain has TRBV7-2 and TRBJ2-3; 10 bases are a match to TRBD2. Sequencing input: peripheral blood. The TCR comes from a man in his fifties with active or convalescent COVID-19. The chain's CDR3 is CASSFPKEGLATGDTQYF. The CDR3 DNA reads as TGTGCCAGCAGCTTTCCTAAGGAGGGACTAGCGACGGGAGATACGCAGTATTTT.